Below are 30 T cell receptor beta chains sequenced from a single sample in a study of T cell repertoires in cytomegalovirus infection. TCRdb re-called the reads through MiXCR, storing one row per CDR3 protein. The sample lists some 680,000 distinct CDR3 sequences, 35% occurring once. The specimen was PBMCs. The receptor source for this set is a human donor in good health (CMV status not recorded). Some clones in this sample may be carry-over from other donors' samples.

This clonotype was detected a few times. V gene TRBV25-1 combines with J gene TRBJ2-7; the match to TRBD1 covers 8 bases. CDR3 size: 15 residues. Trimming took 1 base from V and 6 from J; bases not matched to a gene: 8. The V gene's germline CDR1 is MGHDK and CDR2 SYGVNS. CDR3 protein: CASSEWGRGLFEQYF. CDR3 DNA sequence: TGTGCCAGCAGTGAATGGGGCAGGGGGCTTTTCGAGCAGTACTTC.

The CDR3 DNA is TGTGCCAGCAGCTTACCAGGGCATGAGCAGTTCTTC. Translating it yields CASSLPGHEQFF. V gene TRBV7-3 combines with J gene TRBJ2-1, with D tentatively TRBD1 (5 bases). The CDR3 consists of 12 residues. Germline V gene lookup returns CDR1 SGHTA and CDR2 FQGTGA. Trimming pared 2 bases from V and 8 bases from J, leaving 7 bases between.

The chain joins TRBV28 to TRBJ2-5; 8 bases line up with TRBD2. This CDR3 is built from 15 residues. Trimming at V came to 5 bases and at J to 2 bases, leaving 7 bases not matched to a gene. CDR1 is MDHEN and CDR2 is SYDVKM in the germline V gene. CDR3 coding DNA: TGTGCCAGCAGTCCTACCCGGGGGGGTCAAGAGACCCAGTACTTC. It yields the protein CASSPTRGGQETQYF.

There are many counts of this clonotype. The chain links TRBV12-3 or TRBV12-4 to TRBJ1-2; a weak D match, TRBD1 (5 bases). The CDR3 is 12 residues long. Trimming cost V 5 bases and J 5 bases, with 9 bases left between them. This CDR3 reads CASSPQGYGYTF. CDR3 nucleotide sequence: TGTGCCAGCAGTCCCCAGGGTTATGGCTACACCTTC.

The genes are TRBV2 and TRBJ1-1; a weak D match, TRBD1 (5 bases). The CDR3 spans 16 residues. Germline V gene data show CDR1 as SNHLY and CDR2 as FYNNEI. V was shortened by 0 bases and J by 0 bases, with 11 bases between the two germline ends. CDR3 sequence: CASSEALQGLNTEAFF. Written as DNA, the CDR3 is TGTGCCAGCAGTGAAGCGCTTCAGGGACTGAACACTGAAGCTTTCTTT.

The CDR3 DNA follows: TGTGCCAGCGGGGACTATGGCTACACCTTC. This gives the protein CASGDYGYTF. J is TRBJ1-2 and V is TRBV6-6, with unresolved D. Germline V lookup: CDR1 MNHNY, CDR2 SVGAGI (reference sequence). Trimming pared 8 bases from V and 3 bases from J, leaving 4 bases between. This CDR3 is built from 10 residues.

The chain is built from TRBV5-1 and TRBJ1-4; D not resolved. The length of the CDR3 is 18 residues. Per the germline V gene, CDR1 is SGHRS and CDR2 is YFSETQ. The V end lost 0 bases, the J end lost 5 bases, and 20 bases lay between the germline ends. CDR3 nucleotides: TGCGCCAGCAGCTTGGGCGGGTTAGCCCTTGGACCAAATGAAAAACTGTTTTTT. Its translation is CASSLGGLALGPNEKLFF.

J is TRBJ1-1 and V is TRBV5-1; 7 bases agree with TRBD1. CDR1 SGHRS and CDR2 YFSETQ come from the germline V gene. This CDR3 region has 16 residues. V shed 4 bases and J 1 base; nucleotides not matched to a gene: 10. Written as DNA, the CDR3 is TGCGCCAGCAGCCCGACCGGGACAGCTGGGAACACTGAAGCTTTCTTT. This encodes CASSPTGTAGNTEAFF.

The rearrangement links TRBV20-1 to TRBJ1-5, with no clear D. The V gene's germline CDR1 is DFQATT and CDR2 SNEGSKA (reference sequence). Between the trimmed V and J ends, which lost 1 base and 0 bases, there was a span of 7 bases. The CDR3 totals 14 residues. The chain's CDR3 is CSARVVDSNQPQHF. Written as DNA, the CDR3 is TGCAGTGCTAGAGTTGTGGATAGCAATCAGCCCCAGCATTTT.

The chain recombines TRBV6-2 or TRBV6-3 with TRBJ1-1; D remains unclear. CDR3 length equals 14 residues. Trimming shortened V by 0 bases and J by 11 bases, and 16 bases separated the two germline ends. Germline CDR1 MNHEY, CDR2 SVGEGT. CDR3 amino acids: CASSYSTIPHGAFF. The CDR3 nucleotides are TGTGCCAGCAGTTACTCGACTATCCCTCATGGGGCTTTCTTT.

Comments on this clonotype: Germline is not matched at one junction end, which may reflect a read error. This chain connects TRBV7-2 to TRBJ2-7; D ambiguous. CDR1 and CDR2 from the germline V gene are SGHTA and FQGNSA. The length of the CDR3 is 11 residues. The DNA of the CDR3 is TGTGCCAGCAGCTTGTACTACGAGCAGTGCTTC. It encodes CASSLYYEQCF.

The chain carries TRBV18 and TRBJ1-1; TRBD1 aligns across 8 bases. The ends lost 3 bases at V and 7 bases at J; junction bases unmatched: 4. The CDR3 is 13 residues long. Germline CDR1 reads KGHSH; CDR2 reads LQKENI. CDR3 sequence reads: CASSPQGANEAFF. CDR3 in DNA: TGTGCCAGCTCACCCCAGGGGGCTAATGAAGCTTTCTTT.

The table lists this clonotype with many counts. The chain combines TRBV7-2 with TRBJ1-1, with D unresolved. Germline V gene lookup returns CDR1 SGHTA and CDR2 FQGNSA. Trimming cost V 5 bases and J 7 bases, with 14 bases left between them. The CDR3 covers 13 residues. CDR3 coding DNA: TGTGCCAGCAGCCTCGACCGCGGGGTTGAAGCTTTCTTT. It yields the protein CASSLDRGVEAFF.

In its sample, this clonotype was seen many times. The chain uses TRBV12-3 or TRBV12-4 and TRBJ1-5; no clear D. With 3 bases removed from V and 0 bases from J, the gap between germline ends came to 9 bases. The CDR3 totals 15 residues. The CDR3 DNA sequence: TGTGCCAGCAGTTTGGATCCAGCTAGCAATCAGCCCCAGCATTTT. This codes for CASSLDPASNQPQHF.

The genes are TRBV28 and TRBJ2-7; D call uncertain. The CDR3 length is 14 residues. From germline, CDR1 is MDHEN and CDR2 SYDVKM. Trimming removed 2 bases at V and 5 bases at J, with 13 bases between. CDR3 sequence reads: CASSLLSQHDEQYF. In DNA form, the CDR3 reads TGTGCCAGCAGTTTACTCAGTCAGCATGACGAGCAGTACTTC.

On this clonotype: A junction boundary mismatches the germline segment, possibly from a read error. This chain uses TRBV7-9 with TRBJ1-5; D gene unclear. The germline gives CDR1 SEHNR, CDR2 FQNEAQ (reference sequence). The CDR3 is 14 residues long. CDR3 nucleotides: TGTGCCTGCAGCCTCGGGCAGGTCAATCAGCCCCAGCATTTT. This encodes CACSLGQVNQPQHF.

V usage is TRBV5-6 and J usage is TRBJ2-5; 8 nucleotides match TRBD2. This CDR3 contains 15 residues. V was pared by 4 bases and J by 7 bases, with 12 bases of the junction left unmatched. Per the germline V gene, CDR1 is SGHDT and CDR2 is YYEEEE. CDR3 bases: TGTGCCAGCAGCGCTGTTCCGGGACTAGGAACGACCCAGTACTTC. It codes for CASSAVPGLGTTQYF.

This clonotype was seen a handful of times. J is TRBJ2-3 and V is TRBV27, with TRBD2 matching 9 bases. Germline-derived CDR1 and CDR2 are MNHEY and SMNVEV (reference sequence). The CDR3 loop spans 15 amino acids. After removal of 5 bases from V and 4 bases from J, the junction contained 7 bases not matched to a gene. The CDR3 bases are TGTGCCAGCAGTGTAGCGGGGGCTTCCGCAGATACGCAGTATTTT. It yields the protein CASSVAGASADTQYF.

The genes are TRBV28 and TRBJ1-5, with D tentatively TRBD1 (6 bases). Germline-derived CDR1 and CDR2 are MDHEN and SYDVKM. Between the trimmed V and J ends, which lost 2 bases and 3 bases, there was a span of 26 bases. The CDR3 runs to 20 residues. Here the CDR3 DNA reads TGTGCCAGCAGTTTAAGAGAAGCACCGACAGGACAACAGGACAATCAGCCCCAGCATTTT. It specifies CASSLREAPTGQQDNQPQHF.

This clonotype was found many times. The chain uses TRBV12-3 or TRBV12-4 and TRBJ1-5; 7 bases are shared with TRBD1. This CDR3 is built from 14 residues. V shed 6 bases, J shed 4 bases, and the junction held 6 bases outside the gene matches. In nucleotides, the CDR3 is TGTGCCAGCAGCTTTACAGGGGTTAATCAGCCCCAGCATTTT. As protein: CASSFTGVNQPQHF.

The chain has TRBV19 and TRBJ2-4; possible D gene TRBD1, 6 bases. Germline CDR1 and CDR2: LNHDA and SQIVND (reference sequence). Deletions cut 11 bases from V and 0 bases from J, with 26 bases between. The CDR3 consists of 18 residues. CDR3 loop: CASNAGQNLRLAKNIQYF. The CDR3 DNA reads as TGTGCCTCTAACGCCGGACAGAACCTAAGATTAGCCAAAAACATTCAGTACTTC.

This clonotype has more than one count but fewer than ten. J is TRBJ2-7 and V is TRBV28; 10 bases match TRBD2. With V trimmed by 4 bases and J by 3 bases, 9 bases remained unmatched. CDR1 MDHEN and CDR2 SYDVKM come from the germline V gene. CDR3 length: 16 amino acids. CDR3 residues: CASSSLGLAEHYEQYF. DNA of the CDR3: TGTGCCAGCAGTTCCCTTGGACTAGCGGAACACTACGAGCAGTACTTC.

The chain employs TRBV6-2 or TRBV6-3 and TRBJ1-1; no firm D call. CDR1 is MNHEY and CDR2 is SVGEGT in the germline V gene. V was trimmed by 6 bases and J by 5 bases, leaving 19 bases between them. The CDR3 length is 15 residues. CDR3 sequence reads: CASSSHRQAKTEAFF. The CDR3 DNA reads as TGTGCCAGCAGCTCTCATCGACAAGCAAAGACTGAAGCTTTCTTT.

This clonotype was counted between two and nine times. The rearrangement joins TRBV12-3 or TRBV12-4 to TRBJ2-2; D possibly corresponds to TRBD2 (7 bases). The CDR3 runs to 14 residues. The V end lost 4 bases, the J end lost 7 bases, and 13 bases lay between the germline ends. Here the CDR3 reads CASSSGGGRGELFF. The CDR3 coding sequence is TGTGCCAGCAGTTCTGGGGGGGGGCGCGGGGAGCTGTTTTTT.

V and J are TRBV19 and TRBJ1-1; no definite D call. The germline V and J ends were trimmed by 5 bases and 6 bases, with 16 bases remaining between them. Germline V gene sequence: CDR1 LNHDA, CDR2 SQIVND (reference sequence). CDR3 length: 14 amino acids. CDR3 nucleotide sequence: TGTGCCAGTAGTGCCGCTCCTCGGGCTTCTGAAGCTTTCTTT. Protein product: CASSAAPRASEAFF.

V usage is TRBV29-1 and J usage is TRBJ2-5, with 7 bases matching TRBD2. From germline, CDR1 is SQVTM and CDR2 ANQGSEA. After removal of 4 bases from V and 4 bases from J, the junction contained 6 bases not matched to a gene. This CDR3 region has 13 residues. This CDR3 reads CSVGGGLAETQYF. The CDR3 region has the DNA TGCAGCGTTGGGGGAGGGCTAGCAGAGACCCAGTACTTC.

The genes are TRBV6-8 and TRBJ1-1, with D tentatively TRBD1 (5 bases). This CDR3 is 13 amino acids long. The germline CDR1 and CDR2 sequences are MNHGY and SAAAGT. The V end was cut by 7 bases, the J end by 4 bases, with 13 bases between. CDR3 coding DNA: TGTGCCAGCAATGGGGGAAGGGGCACTGAAGCTTTCTTT. It encodes CASNGGRGTEAFF.

As regards this clonotype: Since the CDR3 does not end with the conserved phenylalanine or tryptophan, this likely comes from a read error. The chain has TRBV20-1 and TRBJ2-5; no reliable D call. The CDR3 loop spans 14 amino acids. Germline V gene data show CDR1 as DFQATT and CDR2 as SNEGSKA (reference sequence). V lost 4 bases and J lost 4, with 16 bases in between. DNA of the CDR3: TGCAGTGCTAAGGGCCAACTATATTTAGAGACCCAGTACTTA. Translation: CSAKGQLYLETQYL.

The V and J genes are TRBV28 and TRBJ2-3, with a weak D call TRBD1 (6 bases). This CDR3 spans 16 amino acids. V dropped 6 bases and J dropped 1 base, with 17 bases sitting between them. Germline CDR1 and CDR2: MDHEN and SYDVKM. The CDR3 reads CASSLVGAKGTDTQYF. As DNA, the CDR3 is TGTGCCAGCAGCCTAGTGGGGGCGAAGGGCACAGATACGCAGTATTTT. The whole variable domain, remainder taken from reference TRBV28 and TRBJ2-3, is DVKVTQSSRYLVKRTGEKVFLECVQDMDHENMFWYRQDPGLGLRLIYFSYDVKMKEKGDIPEGYSVSREKKERFSLILESASTNQTSMYLCASSLVGAKGTDTQYFGPGTRLTVL.

In this sample, this clonotype turned up once. The V and J genes are TRBV6-2 or TRBV6-3 and TRBJ1-2; a weak D match, TRBD1 (6 bases). V was shortened by 6 bases and J by 4 bases, with 18 bases between the two germline ends. CDR1 is MNHEY, CDR2 SVGEGT, per germline. This CDR3 is 15 amino acids long. CDR3 in amino acids: CASRLNRQELYGYTF. CDR3 sequence (DNA): TGTGCCAGCAGGCTAAACCGACAGGAACTCTATGGCTACACCTTC.